This is a list of T cell receptor beta chains from one sample in a study of radiation and T cells in renal cell carcinoma. Repertoires were generated with immunoSEQ multiplex PCR, while TCRdb's copy carries only in-frame clones and drops some. The data hold about 130,000 clones, with about 88% observed a single time. Source: blood, taken from a patient whose treatment included radiotherapy and nephrectomy. These receptors came from a woman aged 70-85 years with renal cell carcinoma. CDR3s include the opening cysteine and the closing phenylalanine or tryptophan. D genes are given only for firm matches. Size is stated for part of the rows, as once, few or many counts, or as a class when the clone is expanded.

NA	TRBJ1-1	14	NA	TRBV5-1	CASSLEVSNTEAFF	TGCGCCAGCAGCTTGGAGGTTTCGAACACTGAAGCTTTCTTT
TRBD2	TRBJ2-1	17	NA	TRBV19	CASSKGAPGLAANEQFF	TGTGCCAGTAGTAAGGGGGCTCCGGGACTAGCGGCCAATGAGCAGTTCTTC
TRBD2	TRBJ2-1	15	NA	TRBV5-1	CASSLQAGAYNEQFF	TGCGCCAGCAGCTTGCAAGCGGGGGCCTACAATGAGCAGTTCTTC
NA	TRBJ1-3	15	NA	TRBV5-1	CASSLVGTDGNTIYF	TGCGCCAGCAGCTTGGTGGGGACTGACGGAAACACCATATATTTT
NA	TRBJ2-1	15	NA	TRBV4-1	CASSLQRPHYNEQFF	TGCGCCAGCAGCCTCCAAAGACCTCACTACAATGAGCAGTTCTTC
NA	TRBJ1-6	15	NA	TRBV19	CASSNEFGRGSPLHF	TGTGCCAGTAGTAACGAATTCGGCCGGGGGTCACCCCTCCACTTT
NA	TRBJ1-2	14	NA	TRBV5-4	CASSLAGQSYGYTF	TGTGCCAGCAGCTTGGCCGGGCAATCCTATGGCTACACCTTC
NA	TRBJ1-2	13	NA	TRBV6-1	CASMTGAYYGYTF	TGTGCCAGCATGACCGGGGCCTACTATGGCTACACCTTC
NA	TRBJ2-3	15	NA	TRBV4-2	CASSQTDWGTDTQYF	TGTGCCAGCAGCCAGACAGACTGGGGCACAGATACGCAGTATTTT
NA	TRBJ1-3	16	NA	TRBV2	CASSGGAGYSGNTIYF	TGTGCCAGCAGCGGAGGTGCAGGCTACTCTGGAAACACCATATATTTT
NA	TRBJ1-2	13	NA	TRBV5-6	CASSLEGPYGYTF	TGTGCCAGCAGCTTGGAAGGACCCTATGGCTACACCTTC
NA	TRBJ1-1	14	few	TRBV4-3	CASSQVRGNTEAFF	TGCGCCAGCAGCCAAGTTCGGGGGAACACTGAAGCTTTCTTT
TRBD2	TRBJ2-3	15	NA	TRBV10-3	CAIQRGPPNTDTQYF	TGTGCCATCCAGCGGGGCCCACCAAACACAGATACGCAGTATTTT
NA	TRBJ1-2	13	NA	TRBV5-6	CASSFGADYGYTF	TGTGCCAGCAGCTTTGGGGCGGACTATGGCTACACCTTC
NA	TRBJ1-3	16	few	TRBV9	CASSVGTAKSGNTIYF	TGTGCCAGCAGCGTAGGGACCGCTAAATCTGGAAACACCATATATTTT
TRBD2	TRBJ2-5	16	NA	TRBV5-6	CASSPLGSGGGETQYF	TGTGCCAGCAGCCCGTTGGGAAGCGGGGGGGGTGAGACCCAGTACTTC
TRBD1	TRBJ1-1	11	few	TRBV20-1	CSARGQHEAFF	TGCAGTGCTCGGGGACAGCACGAAGCTTTCTTT